Detailed here is one TCR beta chain. Its antigen remains unknown. This sample was taken from a study of shared clonotypes between healthy human individuals. General study points: Across a few donors, naive CD4 shared about 5%, naive CD8 around 3.8%, memory CD4 approximately 2.5%, memory CD8 more than 0.35%.

This CDR3 has 13 amino acids. With 10 bases clipped from V and 3 bases from J, the junction kept 9 bases outside the gene matches. From germline, CDR1 is MNHNY and CDR2 SVGAGI (reference sequence). Replicate sorted-subset PCRs were loaded with 150 to 250 ng DNA, about 30,000 T cell genomes. The assay was immunoSEQ multiplex PCR, and TCRdb's table has in-frame clones only and misses some. The profile shows hundreds of thousands of clones, around 96% of them singletons. CD8 cells classed as naive were CD45RO-negative and positively selected for CCR7, excluding terminally differentiated effector memory CD45RA+ cells.

The sequenced sample consisted of naive CD8+ T cells sorted from blood. This TCR derives from a woman aged 25 to 39 in good health. V usage is TRBV6-6 and J usage is TRBJ2-7; the match to TRBD2 covers 7 bases. The CDR3 region has the DNA TGTGCCATCGCAACTAGCGCAGACTACGAGCAGTACTTC. It encodes CAIATSADYEQYF.